The entry that follows covers one TCR beta chain sequence. Its matching antigen is unknown. The V gene lost 4 bases and the J gene lost 11 bases, with 14 bases spanning the gap. The germline V gene has CDR1 MDHEN and CDR2 SYDVKM. The CDR3 has 12 amino acids. TCRdb re-called the 5' RACE reads with MiXCR, one entry per CDR3 protein. The table lists 450,000 to 700,000 distinct CDR3 sequences, about a sixth of them singletons, with 12% in the top ten. This sample was included in a study of T-cell memory formation after mild COVID-19. General study results and limits: Some clones that responded turned up in pre-infection memory, which suggests that cross-reactive memory joined in. Clones that got smaller from day 15 to 85 had even CD4/CD8, while clones growing later tipped toward CD4+.

The chain joins TRBV28 to TRBJ1-1, with no clear D. The source material was PBMCs or a T cell subset sorted from them (not recorded which). The receptor was isolated from an adult woman who had mild COVID-19 (a few samples of this study predate the infection). Cell type and time point are not known. CDR3 amino acids: CASSSLTQRAFF. DNA of the CDR3: TGTGCCAGCAGTTCCCTGACTCAACGGGCTTTCTTT. Variable domain in full (rest from reference TRBV28 and TRBJ1-1): DVKVTQSSRYLVKRTGEKVFLECVQDMDHENMFWYRQDPGLGLRLIYFSYDVKMKEKGDIPEGYSVSREKKERFSLILESASTNQTSMYLCASSSLTQRAFFGQGTRLTVV.